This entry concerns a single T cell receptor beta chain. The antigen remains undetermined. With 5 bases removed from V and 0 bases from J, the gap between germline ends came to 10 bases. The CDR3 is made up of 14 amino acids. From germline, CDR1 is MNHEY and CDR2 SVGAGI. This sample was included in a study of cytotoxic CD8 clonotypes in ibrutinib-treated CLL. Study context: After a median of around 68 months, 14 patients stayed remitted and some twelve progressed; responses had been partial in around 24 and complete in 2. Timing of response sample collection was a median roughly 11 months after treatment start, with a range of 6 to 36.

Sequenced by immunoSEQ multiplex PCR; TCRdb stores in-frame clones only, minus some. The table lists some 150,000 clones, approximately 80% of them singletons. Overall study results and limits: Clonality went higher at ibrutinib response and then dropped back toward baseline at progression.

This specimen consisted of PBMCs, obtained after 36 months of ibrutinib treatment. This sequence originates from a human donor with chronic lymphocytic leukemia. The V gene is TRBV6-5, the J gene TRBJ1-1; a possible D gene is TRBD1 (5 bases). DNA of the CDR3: TGTGCCAGCAGTCCGACAGTAATGAACACTGAAGCTTTCTTT. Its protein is CASSPTVMNTEAFF.